This passage covers 22 T cell receptor beta chains from one sample sequenced in a study of T-cell memory formation after mild COVID-19. TCRdb called the 5' RACE reads again in MiXCR, with one record for every CDR3 protein. The sample comprises approximately 400,000 distinct CDR3 sequences, approximately 24% of which are singletons, and 8.8% rests with the top ten. The sequenced sample was PBMCs or a T cell subset sorted from them (not recorded which). All receptors come from an adult woman who had mild COVID-19 (a few samples of this study predate the infection). Cell type and time point are not known.

The chain recombines TRBV7-9 with TRBJ1-4, with 7 bases aligning to TRBD1. This CDR3 is built from 14 residues. The V segment lost 7 bases and the J segment 4 bases; nucleotides outside the gene matches: 6. The germline V gene has CDR1 SEHNR and CDR2 FQNEAQ (reference sequence). CDR3 sequence reads: CASNGDSNNEKLFF. For the CDR3, the DNA is TGTGCCAGCAACGGGGACAGTAATAATGAAAAACTGTTTTTT.

The V and J genes are TRBV6-4 and TRBJ2-2, with a tentative D call TRBD2 (5 bases). The germline CDR1 and CDR2 sequences are MRHNA and SNTAGT. Deletions cut 8 bases from V and 4 bases from J, with 14 bases between. This CDR3 comprises 14 residues. This chain's CDR3 is CASQLEEVTGELFF. In nucleotides, the CDR3 is TGTGCCAGCCAACTAGAGGAGGTCACCGGGGAGCTGTTTTTT.

This clonotype was counted ten times or more. This rearrangement joins TRBV18 to TRBJ2-7; 9 nucleotides line up with TRBD1. The CDR3 is made up of 17 amino acids. Germline V CDR1 and CDR2: KGHSH, LQKENI. V was pared by 2 bases and J by 2 bases, with 10 bases of the junction left unmatched. CDR3 sequence reads: CASSPTRTGQGTYEQYF. The DNA of the CDR3 is TGTGCCAGCTCACCAACACGAACGGGACAGGGAACCTACGAGCAGTACTTC.

The chain employs TRBV7-9 and TRBJ2-3; D possibly corresponds to TRBD2 (6 bases). Between the trimmed V and J ends, which lost 7 bases and 4 bases, there was a span of 15 bases. Germline CDR1 SEHNR, CDR2 FQNEAQ (reference sequence). CDR3 length: 14 amino acids. The DNA of the CDR3 is TGTGCCAGCAAGAGCGGGTATGGGGCAGATACGCAGTATTTT. Residues: CASKSGYGADTQYF.

This clonotype was seen more than once but under ten times. V usage is TRBV7-2 and J usage is TRBJ1-5; D perhaps matches TRBD1 (5 bases). There are 16 residues in the CDR3. The germline gives CDR1 SGHTA, CDR2 FQGNSA. V was shortened by 3 bases and J by 0 bases, with 12 bases between the two germline ends. CDR3 protein: CASSFLTTVSNQPQHF. The CDR3 nucleotides are TGTGCCAGCAGCTTTTTAACGACAGTTAGCAATCAGCCCCAGCATTTT.

The chain uses TRBV4-2 and TRBJ2-3; 7 bases map to TRBD2. The germline CDR1 and CDR2 sequences are LGHNA and YNFKEQ. The V and J ends lost 6 bases and 4 bases, in that order; junction bases with no gene match: 13. The CDR3 runs 16 residues. The CDR3 here is CASREKTSPSADTQYF. CDR3 coding DNA: TGTGCCAGCAGAGAGAAGACTAGCCCCAGCGCAGATACGCAGTATTTT.

The chain is built from TRBV6-2 or TRBV6-3 and TRBJ2-3; 9 bases map to TRBD2. J lost 0 bases, V lost 5 bases, and 3 bases had no gene match. Germline V gene sequence: CDR1 MNHEY, CDR2 SVGEGT. The CDR3 consists of 15 residues. CDR3 DNA: TGTGCCAGCAGTCGACTAGCGGCTAGCACAGATACGCAGTATTTT. It codes for CASSRLAASTDTQYF.

This clonotype was seen more than once but under ten times. V and J are TRBV12-5 and TRBJ2-7; D remains unclear. Germline CDR1 and CDR2: LGHNT and FRNRAP. There are 12 residues in the CDR3. Trimming left V 3 bases short and J 5 bases short, with 8 bases between. This CDR3 reads CASGFGVHEQYF. The CDR3 DNA sequence: TGTGCTAGTGGTTTTGGGGTCCACGAGCAGTACTTC.

This sequence joins TRBV20-1 and TRBJ2-7; D uncertain. The CDR3 totals 12 residues. Germline-derived CDR1 and CDR2 are DFQATT and SNEGSKA (reference sequence). Trimming took 1 base from V and 3 from J, leaving 7 bases between them. The CDR3 nucleotides are TGCAGTGCTAGAGTGTCTAACTACGAGCAGTACTTC. This codes for CSARVSNYEQYF.

This clonotype was counted between two and nine times. The V and J genes are TRBV3-1 and TRBJ2-5; D not certain. CDR1 LGHDT and CDR2 YNNKEL come from the germline V gene (reference sequence). V lost 0 bases, J lost 2 bases, and 10 bases lay in between. The CDR3 contains 15 residues. The CDR3 nucleotides read TGTGCCAGCAGCCAAGACAGGACGCCTCAAGAGACCCAGTACTTC. Amino acid sequence: CASSQDRTPQETQYF.

The chain employs TRBV29-1 and TRBJ2-5; D remains unclear. The ends were cut back, 1 base at V and 1 base at J, with 13 bases in the middle. Germline V gene lookup returns CDR1 SQVTM and CDR2 ANQGSEA. CDR3 length equals 15 residues. CDR3 DNA: TGCAGCGTTGAAGCGGACCCTGGGATCCAAGAGACCCAGTACTTC. This encodes CSVEADPGIQETQYF.

The J gene is TRBJ1-5, the V gene TRBV5-1, with 9 bases lining up with TRBD1. CDR3 length: 15 residues. V was clipped by 5 bases and J by 0 bases; unmatched bases: 3. Per germline, CDR1 SGHRS and CDR2 YFSETQ. CDR3 bases: TGCGCCAGCAGACCGACAGGGGGTAGCAATCAGCCCCAGCATTTT. Its translation is CASRPTGGSNQPQHF. Full variable domain (remainder filled in from reference TRBV5-1 and TRBJ1-5): KAGVTQTPRYLIKTRGQQVTLSCSPISGHRSVSWYQQTPGQGLQFLFEYFSETQRNKGNFPGRFSGRQFSNSRSEMNVSTLELGDSALYLCASRPTGGSNQPQHFGDGTRLSIL.

The chain recombines TRBV7-2 with TRBJ2-3, with D uncertain. Germline loops: CDR1 SGHTA, CDR2 FQGNSA. Trimming removed 0 bases from V and 4 bases from J, with 5 bases in between. This CDR3 is 13 amino acids long. CDR3 amino acids: CASSLAQADTQYF. The CDR3 nucleotides read TGTGCCAGCAGCTTAGCCCAGGCAGATACGCAGTATTTT.

This clonotype was seen at least ten times. This chain links TRBV11-3 with TRBJ2-3, with D possibly being TRBD1 or TRBD2 (5 bases each). V lost 4 bases, J lost 6 bases, and 14 bases lay in between. CDR1 and CDR2 from the germline V gene are SGHNT and YENEEA. This CDR3 comprises 14 residues. CDR3 loop: CASSSPSRADTQYF. Written as DNA, the CDR3 is TGTGCCAGCAGCTCCCCTAGCAGGGCCGATACGCAGTATTTT.

This clonotype turned up a few times. J is TRBJ1-6 and V is TRBV20-1, with TRBD1 matching 10 bases. The ends lost 1 base at V and 10 bases at J; junction bases unmatched: 7. The CDR3 is 15 amino acids. Germline V CDR1 and CDR2: DFQATT, SNEGSKA (reference sequence). CDR3 amino acids: CSARARQGAGSPLHF. CDR3 sequence (DNA): TGCAGTGCTAGAGCGCGACAGGGGGCAGGGTCACCCCTCCACTTT.

A few counts support this clonotype. The chain has TRBV7-2 and TRBJ2-7; D not certain. Trimming removed 7 bases at V and 2 bases at J, with 15 bases between. There are 14 residues in the CDR3. Germline V lookup: CDR1 SGHTA, CDR2 FQGNSA. The CDR3 sequence is CASTRAEATYEQYF. As DNA, the CDR3 is TGTGCCAGCACTAGGGCGGAAGCTACCTACGAGCAGTACTTC.

This sequence joins TRBV4-1 and TRBJ1-5; D not resolved. CDR1 is MGHRA and CDR2 is YSYEKL in the germline V gene. This CDR3 has 15 residues. Between the trimmed V and J ends, which lost 3 bases and 0 bases, there was a span of 9 bases. This CDR3 reads CASSHRRDSNQPQHF. The DNA of the CDR3 is TGCGCCAGCAGCCACAGGAGGGATAGCAATCAGCCCCAGCATTTT.

The gene calls are TRBV10-3 and TRBJ2-1; the D is unclear. This CDR3 is 18 amino acids long. CDR1 is ENHRY and CDR2 is SYGVKD in the germline V gene. Trimming removed 0 bases at V and 0 bases at J, with 15 bases between. CDR3 sequence (DNA): TGTGCCATCAGTGAGTCAATCCTGTCGGGTTCCTCCTACAATGAGCAGTTCTTC. Translating it yields CAISESILSGSSYNEQFF.

This chain uses TRBV7-8 with TRBJ1-1; maybe TRBD1 (6 bases). Germline assignment: CDR1 SGHVS and CDR2 FQNEAQ. Trimming took off 3 bases at V and 4 bases at J, with 12 bases between the two ends. CDR3 length: 14 amino acids. The CDR3 nucleotides read TGTGCCAGCAGCTTCTTACAGGGTGTCACTGAAGCTTTCTTT. Protein product: CASSFLQGVTEAFF.

The rearrangement joins TRBV5-1 to TRBJ2-5; D not certain. This CDR3 is built from 14 residues. The V and J ends lost 0 bases and 5 bases respectively, with 11 bases between them. Germline lookup yields CDR1 SGHRS and CDR2 YFSETQ. The CDR3 DNA sequence: TGCGCCAGCAGCTTGGAACGCGTCAGGGAGACCCAGTACTTC. This gives the protein CASSLERVRETQYF.

This chain joins TRBV7-2 and TRBJ2-1; D gene ambiguous. V lost 6 bases and J lost 3, with 15 bases in between. The CDR3 is 15 amino acids. CDR1 is SGHTA, CDR2 FQGNSA, per germline. In nucleotides, the CDR3 is TGTGCCAGCAGTCTTGGGTACTCTTACTACAATGAGCAGTTCTTC. Amino acids: CASSLGYSYYNEQFF.

A few counts support this clonotype. The rearrangement joins TRBV9 to TRBJ2-7; no clear D gene. Germline values: CDR1 SGDLS, CDR2 YYNGEE. The length of the CDR3 is 13 residues. Trimming shortened V by 1 base and J by 5 bases, and 10 bases separated the two germline ends. The CDR3 sequence is CASSVPPRDEQYF. CDR3 bases: TGTGCCAGCAGCGTACCCCCTAGGGACGAGCAGTACTTC.